Below, 24 T cell receptor beta chains from the same sample are listed, as sequenced in a study of molecular identifiers for immune sequencing clone quantification. One entry per CDR3 protein, called by TCRdb with MiXCR from the PCR reads. The repertoire holds 550,000 to 750,000 distinct CDR3 sequences, with around 20% as singletons. Sample: naive CD8+ T cells from blood, with Jurkat cell RNA spiked in. Documented subset: FACS-sorted CD8+CD4-CCR7+CD45RA+ naive T cells. The receptors were sampled from a human donor in good health. Some libraries in this study had Jurkat cell RNA spiked in.

This clonotype was seen repeatedly, ten times or more. V is TRBV12-3 or TRBV12-4 and J is TRBJ2-5; 9 bases are a match to TRBD1. The CDR3 is 15 residues long. Unmatched junction bases numbered 5, after V lost 2 bases and J lost 4 bases. The CDR3 DNA reads as TGTGCCAGCAGTTTATACAGGGGGCGAATAGAGACCCAGTACTTC. Translation: CASSLYRGRIETQYF.

The chain is built from TRBV24-1 and TRBJ1-2; D is possibly TRBD1 (6 bases). CDR3 length equals 18 residues. Germline V gene sequence: CDR1 KGHDR, CDR2 SFDVKD. Trimming stripped 2 bases from V and 0 bases from J, with 18 bases between. Written as DNA, the CDR3 is TGTGCCACCAGTGATTCGAGTCAGACGACAGGAGCTAACTATGGCTACACCTTC. This sequence encodes CATSDSSQTTGANYGYTF.

Worth noting for this clonotype: A read error may explain this, as a much larger clone is one base away. The chain links TRBV4-2 to TRBJ2-1; D is possibly TRBD2 (6 bases). Germline V gene lookup returns CDR1 LGHNA and CDR2 YNFKEQ. CDR3 length equals 14 residues. CDR3 sequence (DNA): TGTGCCAGCAGCCCAGAGACTAGGTACAGTGAGCAGTTCTTC. The encoded protein is CASSPETRYSEQFF.

Ten or more counts support this clonotype. This rearrangement joins TRBV19 to TRBJ2-3; D remains ambiguous. Trimming stripped 2 bases from V and 4 bases from J, with 7 bases between. The germline V gene has CDR1 LNHDA and CDR2 SQIVND (reference sequence). This CDR3 has 13 residues. The CDR3 DNA sequence: TGTGCCAGTAGTATATATTATCCAGATACGCAGTATTTT. This sequence encodes CASSIYYPDTQYF.

V is TRBV11-2 and J is TRBJ2-7; TRBD2 aligns across 8 bases. Germline trimming cut 2 bases from V and 3 bases from J; bases unmatched to any gene: 6. Germline CDR1 SGHAT, CDR2 FQNNGV. This CDR3 has 15 amino acids. The CDR3 loop is CASSLSRGGYYEQYF. DNA for the CDR3: TGTGCCAGCAGCTTATCCCGGGGGGGTTACTACGAGCAGTACTTC.

This clonotype has a handful of counts. This CDR3 fails to terminate in the conserved phenylalanine or tryptophan, so it likely reflects a read error. V gene TRBV30 combines with J gene TRBJ2-2, with 8 nucleotides matching TRBD2. The germline V gene has CDR1 GTSNPN and CDR2 SVGIG (reference sequence). The CDR3 runs to 15 residues. Germline trimming cut 3 bases from V and 1 base from J; bases unmatched to any gene: 4. CDR3 residues: CAWRVAGRNTGELFL. The DNA of the CDR3 is TGTGCCTGGAGGGTAGCGGGACGGAACACCGGGGAGCTGTTTCTT.

This clonotype was seen ten or more times. V gene TRBV7-2 combines with J gene TRBJ1-1; D is perhaps TRBD1 (5 bases). Germline assignment: CDR1 SGHTA and CDR2 FQGNSA. Trimming removed 5 bases from V and 0 bases from J, with 13 bases in between. CDR3 size: 15 residues. The CDR3 here is CASSPAGPMNTEAFF. The CDR3, as DNA: TGTGCCAGCAGCCCTGCGGGACCTATGAACACTGAAGCTTTCTTT.

The chain carries TRBV7-6 and TRBJ2-1; 12 bases are shared with TRBD2. The CDR3 spans 20 residues. V shed 5 bases and J 2 bases; nucleotides not matched to a gene: 16. The germline gives CDR1 SGHVS, CDR2 FNYEAQ. The CDR3 bases are TGTGCCAGCAGCCCCCGAGTGGGGCTAGCGGGAGGGCCCACCTACAATGAGCAGTTCTTC. Translation gives CASSPRVGLAGGPTYNEQFF. The full variable domain, with the rest looked up from reference TRBV7-6 and TRBJ2-1, is GAGVSQSPRYKVTKRGQDVALRCDPISGHVSLYWYRQALGQGPEFLTYFNYEAQQDKSGLPNDRFSAERPEGSISTLTIQRTEQRDSAMYRCASSPRVGLAGGPTYNEQFFGPGTRLTVL.

The count of this clonotype is one. A much larger clone differs from this one at a single base, so this may be a read error. This chain links TRBV3-1 with TRBJ1-4; 7 bases agree with TRBD1. Germline V gives CDR1 LGHDT, CDR2 YNNKEL (reference sequence). There are 16 residues in the CDR3. Here the CDR3 DNA reads TGTGCCAGCAGCCAAACAGGTTTGGGACAGCCAGAAAAACTGCTTTTT. Its protein product is CASSQTGLGQPEKLLF.

In its sample, this clonotype was seen many times. The chain employs TRBV29-1 and TRBJ2-7; TRBD1 matches 11 bases. CDR3 length: 16 residues. The junction had 7 bases not matched to a gene; V was cut back by 1 base and J by 2 bases. Germline CDR1 reads SQVTM; CDR2 reads ANQGSEA. This CDR3 is CSVEVPDRGPPYEQYF. The CDR3 DNA sequence: TGCAGCGTTGAAGTCCCGGACAGGGGGCCTCCCTACGAGCAGTACTTC.

This clonotype was seen many times. The V gene is TRBV4-3, the J gene TRBJ1-1, with 8 bases aligning to TRBD1. Germline V gives CDR1 LGHNA, CDR2 YSLEER. J was trimmed by 5 bases and V by 0 bases; bases with no gene match: 8. The CDR3 is made up of 16 amino acids. CDR3 loop: CASSQDLRTGRTEAFF. CDR3 in DNA: TGCGCCAGCAGCCAAGATCTCCGGACAGGGAGGACTGAAGCTTTCTTT.

The DNA of the CDR3 is TGCAGTGCTAGAGTAGGACAGGCCGCCAACGAGCAGTACTTC. It codes for CSARVGQAANEQYF. This chain uses TRBV20-1 with TRBJ2-7; 7 bases align to TRBD1. V trimming: 1 base; J trimming: 5 bases; junction bases outside the gene matches: 8. CDR1 is DFQATT and CDR2 is SNEGSKA in the germline V gene (reference sequence). The CDR3 consists of 14 residues.

In the case of this clonotype: The final CDR3 position lacks the conserved phenylalanine or tryptophan, pointing to a likely read error. The chain is built from TRBV5-6 and TRBJ1-1; unclear D gene. V lost 0 bases and J lost 5, with 8 bases in between. CDR1 SGHDT and CDR2 YYEEEE come from the germline V gene. The CDR3 extends over 13 amino acids. CDR3 DNA: TGTGCCAGCAGCTTGGGTCCGAGGACTGAAGCTTTCTCT. Protein: CASSLGPRTEAFS.

The chain combines TRBV12-2 with TRBJ2-2; TRBD1 is taken as the D call from the table, unchecked against the DNA. TRBV12-2 is listed as a pseudogene. The CDR3 spans 16 residues. The CDR3 DNA follows: TGTGCAAGTCGCTTACCATCTAGGACAAACACCGGGGAGCTGTTTTTT. Translation: CASRLPSRTNTGELFF.

This clonotype has only a few counts. This chain joins TRBV19 and TRBJ2-1, with 12 bases identical to TRBD2. The CDR3 is 15 residues long. With V trimmed by 4 bases and J by 8 bases, 6 bases remained unmatched. CDR1 LNHDA and CDR2 SQIVND come from the germline V gene (reference sequence). Here the CDR3 reads CASSTSGGGADEQFF. CDR3 sequence (DNA): TGTGCCAGTAGTACTAGCGGGGGGGGGGCTGATGAGCAGTTCTTC.

This clonotype was recorded at least ten times. The chain recombines TRBV4-1 with TRBJ1-2; TRBD1 aligns across 8 bases. The V segment lost 4 bases and the J segment 2 bases; nucleotides outside the gene matches: 6. The CDR3 sequence is 15 residues long. Germline V gene sequence: CDR1 MGHRA, CDR2 YSYEKL. The CDR3 nucleotides are TGCGCCAGCAGCCTTCAGGGGGCGGCGAACTATGGCTACACCTTC. This encodes CASSLQGAANYGYTF.

This clonotype has more than one count but fewer than ten. V is TRBV7-8 and J is TRBJ2-7; 8 bases are shared with TRBD2. The CDR3 has 13 amino acids. V shed 7 bases, J shed 4 bases, and the junction held 6 bases outside the gene matches. CDR1 and CDR2 from the germline V gene are SGHVS and FQNEAQ. DNA for the CDR3: TGTGCCAGCACCGGGACTAGGGGGTACGAGCAGTACTTC. Its translation: CASTGTRGYEQYF. The full variable domain, completed using reference TRBV7-8 and TRBJ2-7, is GAGVSQSPRYKVAKRGQDVALRCDPISGHVSLFWYQQALGQGPEFLTYFQNEAQLDKSGLPSDRFFAERPEGSVSTLKIQRTQQEDSAVYLCASTGTRGYEQYFGPGTRLTVT.

The chain combines TRBV6-5 with TRBJ2-1; either TRBD1 or TRBD2 may supply D (5 bases each). CDR3 size: 16 residues. V was pared by 0 bases and J by 4 bases, with 13 bases between. Per the germline V gene, CDR1 is MNHEY and CDR2 is SVGAGI. The DNA of the CDR3 is TGTGCCAGCAGTTACTCCCAAGGCAGGGAGTACAATGAGCAGTTCTTC. Protein sequence: CASSYSQGREYNEQFF.

The chain is built from TRBV12-3 or TRBV12-4 and TRBJ2-4; 13 bases align to TRBD2. The CDR3 has 15 amino acids. The V gene end was trimmed by 6 bases and the J gene end by 10 bases; junction bases not matched to a gene: 9. The CDR3, as DNA: TGTGCCAGCAGCCCAGGGGGACTAGCGGGGTTGATTCAGTACTTC. Translating it yields CASSPGGLAGLIQYF.

Only a few counts were recorded for this clonotype. This sequence may be a read error, since a much larger clone differs from it by one base. V gene TRBV6-1 combines with J gene TRBJ2-1; tentative D call: TRBD1 (6 bases). Germline CDR1 is MNHNS and CDR2 is SASEGT. The CDR3 covers 14 residues. CDR3: CASIGTQLYNEQLF. In nucleotides, the CDR3 is TGTGCCAGCATCGGGACACAACTGTACAATGAGCAGCTCTTC.

This clonotype was seen ten or more times. The CDR3 bases are TGTGCCAGCAGCTCCAGCGGCTTCACGAACGAGAATACGCAGTATTTT. Its protein is CASSSSGFTNENTQYF. The gene calls are TRBV7-9 and TRBJ2-3; D is perhaps TRBD2 (5 bases). V was shortened by 4 bases and J by 7 bases, with 21 bases between the two germline ends. The germline V gene encodes CDR1 SEHNR and CDR2 FQNEAQ (reference sequence). The CDR3 contains 16 residues.

CDR3: CASRQRGDTQYF. The CDR3 DNA reads as TGTGCCAGCAGACAGAGGGGGGATACGCAGTATTTT. This chain joins TRBV12-3 or TRBV12-4 and TRBJ2-3; TRBD1 might be the D (6 bases). Trimming took 6 bases from V and 6 from J, leaving 10 bases between them. The length of the CDR3 is 12 residues.

There are many counts of this clonotype. The V call is TRBV24-1, the J call TRBJ2-2, with 8 nucleotides matching TRBD1. The germline CDR1 and CDR2 sequences are KGHDR and SFDVKD. The CDR3 is made up of 13 amino acids. V was clipped by 9 bases and J by 6 bases; unmatched bases: 5. CDR3 DNA: TGTGCCACCGCCGTGACAGGGGCCGGGGAGCTGTTTTTT. Protein sequence: CATAVTGAGELFF.

Remarks on this clonotype: Possible read error: a much larger clone is one base away. The J gene is TRBJ1-6, the V gene TRBV27, with unresolved D. This CDR3 spans 15 amino acids. Germline V gene lookup returns CDR1 MNHEY and CDR2 SMNVEV (reference sequence). CDR3 loop: CPSSLSPASYSPLHF. The CDR3 bases are TGTCCCAGCAGTTTATCCCCAGCAAGCTATTCACCCCTCCACTTT.